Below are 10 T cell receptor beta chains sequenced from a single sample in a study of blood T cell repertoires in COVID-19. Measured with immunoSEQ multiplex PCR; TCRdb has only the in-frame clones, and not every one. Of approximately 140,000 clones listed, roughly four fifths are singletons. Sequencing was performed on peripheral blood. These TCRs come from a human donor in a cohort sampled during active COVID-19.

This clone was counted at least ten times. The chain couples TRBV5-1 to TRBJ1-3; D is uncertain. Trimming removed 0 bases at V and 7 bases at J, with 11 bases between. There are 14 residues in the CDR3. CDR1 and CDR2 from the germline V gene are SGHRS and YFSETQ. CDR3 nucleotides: TGCGCCAGCAGCTTGGGGCAGACTGCGAACACCATATATTTT. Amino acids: CASSLGQTANTIYF. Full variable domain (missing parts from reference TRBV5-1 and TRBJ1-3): KAGVTQTPRYLIKTRGQQVTLSCSPISGHRSVSWYQQTPGQGLQFLFEYFSETQRNKGNFPGRFSGRQFSNSRSEMNVSTLELGDSALYLCASSLGQTANTIYFGEGSWLTVV.

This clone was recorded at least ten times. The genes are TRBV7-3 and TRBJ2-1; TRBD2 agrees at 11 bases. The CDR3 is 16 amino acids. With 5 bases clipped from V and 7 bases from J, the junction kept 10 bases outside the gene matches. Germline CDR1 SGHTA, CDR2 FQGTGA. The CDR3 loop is CASSPTWASGRNEQFF. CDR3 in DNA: TGTGCCAGCAGCCCCACCTGGGCTAGCGGGAGGAATGAGCAGTTCTTC.

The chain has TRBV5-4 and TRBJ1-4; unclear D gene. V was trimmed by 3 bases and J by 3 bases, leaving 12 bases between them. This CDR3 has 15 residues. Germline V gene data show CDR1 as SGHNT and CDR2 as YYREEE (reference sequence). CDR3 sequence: CASSSIGSANEKLFF. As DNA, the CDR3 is TGTGCCAGCAGCTCTATCGGGAGTGCTAATGAAAAACTGTTTTTT.

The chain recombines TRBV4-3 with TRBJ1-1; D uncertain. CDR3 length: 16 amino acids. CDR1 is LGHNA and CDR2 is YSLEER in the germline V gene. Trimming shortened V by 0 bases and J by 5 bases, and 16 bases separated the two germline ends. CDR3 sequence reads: CASSQDWAQVETEAFF. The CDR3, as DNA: TGCGCCAGCAGCCAAGATTGGGCGCAGGTTGAGACTGAAGCTTTCTTT.

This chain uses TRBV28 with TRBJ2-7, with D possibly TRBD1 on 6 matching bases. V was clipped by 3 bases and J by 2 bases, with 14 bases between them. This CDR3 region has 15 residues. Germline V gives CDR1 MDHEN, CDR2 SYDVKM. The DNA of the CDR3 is TGTGCCAGCAGTTTGAGAGGACAGCCACCCTACGAGCAGTACTTC. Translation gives CASSLRGQPPYEQYF.

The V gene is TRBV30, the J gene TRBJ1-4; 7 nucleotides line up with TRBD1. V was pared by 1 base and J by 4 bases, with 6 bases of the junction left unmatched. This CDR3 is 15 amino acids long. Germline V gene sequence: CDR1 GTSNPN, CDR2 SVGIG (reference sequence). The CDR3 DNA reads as TGTGCCTGGAGTGGACCCGGGACAGTTAATGAAAAACTGTTTTTT. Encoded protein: CAWSGPGTVNEKLFF.

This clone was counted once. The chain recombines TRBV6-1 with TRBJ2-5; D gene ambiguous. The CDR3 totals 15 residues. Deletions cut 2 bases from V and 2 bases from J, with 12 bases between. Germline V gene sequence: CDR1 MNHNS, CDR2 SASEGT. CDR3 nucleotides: TGTGCCAGCAGTGAAAGAGGAGCAGTACAAGAGACCCAGTACTTC. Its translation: CASSERGAVQETQYF.

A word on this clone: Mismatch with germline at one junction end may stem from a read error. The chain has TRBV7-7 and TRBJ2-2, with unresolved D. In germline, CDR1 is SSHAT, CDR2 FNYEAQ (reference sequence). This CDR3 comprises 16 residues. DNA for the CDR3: TGTGCTAGCAGCTTTGCGGCAGCCTCGAACACCGGGGAGCTGTTTTTT. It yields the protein CASSFAAASNTGELFF.

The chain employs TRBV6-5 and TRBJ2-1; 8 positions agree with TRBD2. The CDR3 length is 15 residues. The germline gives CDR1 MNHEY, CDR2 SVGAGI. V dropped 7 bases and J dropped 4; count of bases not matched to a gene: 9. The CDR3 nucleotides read TGTGCCAGCACCTTGAAGCGGGAGTCGTACAATGAGCAGTTCTTC. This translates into CASTLKRESYNEQFF.

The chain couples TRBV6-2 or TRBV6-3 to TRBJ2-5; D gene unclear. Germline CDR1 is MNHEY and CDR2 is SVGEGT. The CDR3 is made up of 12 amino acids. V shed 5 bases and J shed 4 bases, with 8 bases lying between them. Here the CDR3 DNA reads TGTGCCAGCAGTACGGGTAGAGAGACCCAGTACTTC. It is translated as CASSTGRETQYF.